The 17 T cell receptor beta chains presented below share a single source sample, sequenced in a study of radiation and T cells in renal cell carcinoma. The time point is: blood 4 weeks post-SBRT, at nephrectomy. Stated treatment: 15 Gy SBRT to primary tumor, nephrectomy 4 weeks later. Here immunoSEQ multiplex PCR was the method, and the copy in TCRdb shows in-frame clones only, minus some. Of some 150,000 clones in the sample, approximately 86% were seen once. Specimen: blood, collected from a patient whose treatment included radiotherapy and nephrectomy. These receptors were collected from a woman aged 50 to 65 with renal cell carcinoma.

CDR3 coding DNA: TGTGCCAGCAGCTTAGCGGACAGGGAGGTCGGAGCTTTCTTT. Its protein is CASSLADREVGAFF. J is TRBJ1-1 and V is TRBV7-8, with 8 bases lining up with TRBD1. This CDR3 region has 14 residues. Germline V gene lookup returns CDR1 SGHVS and CDR2 FQNEAQ. J gave up 10 bases and V 0 bases, and 7 bases lay outside the gene matches.

The genes are TRBV18 and TRBJ2-5; D is possibly TRBD2 (5 bases). Between the trimmed V and J ends, which lost 2 bases and 5 bases, there was a span of 9 bases. CDR1 and CDR2 from the germline V gene are KGHSH and LQKENI. CDR3 length: 13 residues. Written as DNA, the CDR3 is TGTGCCAGCTCACCAGGGCCGGGGGAGACCCAGTACTTC. It translates to CASSPGPGETQYF. Complete variable domain (other parts from reference TRBV18 and TRBJ2-5): NAGVMQNPRHLVRRRGQEARLRCSPMKGHSHVYWYRQLPEEGLKFMVYLQKENIIDESGMPKERFSAEFPKEGPSILRIQQVVRGDSAAYFCASSPGPGETQYFGPGTRLLVL.

V gene TRBV6-5 combines with J gene TRBJ2-5; D could derive from TRBD1 or TRBD2 (6 bases each). This CDR3 contains 15 residues. Germline loops: CDR1 MNHEY, CDR2 SVGAGI. Trimming took 0 bases from V and 5 from J, leaving 13 bases between them. The CDR3 spells CASSYSPGAGETQYF. The CDR3 bases are TGTGCCAGCAGTTACTCCCCGGGGGCGGGGGAGACCCAGTACTTC.

The J gene is TRBJ1-1, the V gene TRBV4-3; D is unresolved. In germline, CDR1 is LGHNA, CDR2 YSLEER. Between the trimmed V and J ends, which lost 0 bases and 1 base, there was a span of 6 bases. The CDR3 runs to 14 residues. The CDR3 DNA reads TGCGCCAGCAGCCAAGATAGACAGAACACTGAAGCTTTCTTT. Protein: CASSQDRQNTEAFF.

This chain connects TRBV7-2 to TRBJ1-1; 8 bases are a match to TRBD1. J gave up 10 bases and V 5 bases, and 9 bases lay outside the gene matches. The CDR3 spans 13 residues. The germline V gene encodes CDR1 SGHTA and CDR2 FQGNSA. The CDR3 spells CASSLTGARGAFF. CDR3 in DNA: TGTGCCAGCAGCCTGACAGGGGCTCGAGGAGCTTTCTTT.

The chain joins TRBV7-2 to TRBJ2-7, with TRBD1 identical over 12 bases. Trimming cost V 5 bases and J 4 bases; bases outside gene matches: 12. The CDR3 sequence is 17 residues long. Germline loops: CDR1 SGHTA, CDR2 FQGNSA. Here the CDR3 reads CASSRRDRGRPHYEQYF. CDR3 in DNA: TGTGCCAGCAGCCGAAGGGACAGGGGGCGACCACATTACGAGCAGTACTTC.

This clone was observed a single time. This chain connects TRBV5-4 to TRBJ2-1; 7 bases are shared with TRBD2. J gave up 2 bases and V 4 bases, and 9 bases lay outside the gene matches. CDR3 length equals 16 residues. Per germline, CDR1 SGHNT and CDR2 YYREEE (reference sequence). The CDR3 spells CASSESGAGPYNEQFF. The CDR3 nucleotides read TGTGCCAGCAGCGAAAGCGGGGCTGGGCCCTACAATGAGCAGTTCTTC.

The V call is TRBV5-1, the J call TRBJ2-2; unclear D gene. CDR3 size: 18 residues. Germline CDR1 reads SGHRS; CDR2 reads YFSETQ. Between the trimmed V and J ends, which lost 0 bases and 4 bases, there was a span of 19 bases. The CDR3 region is CASSLVQARVDFTGELFF. CDR3 coding DNA: TGCGCCAGCAGCTTGGTTCAGGCTCGGGTTGACTTCACCGGGGAGCTGTTTTTT.

The V and J genes are TRBV4-3 and TRBJ2-7; 7 bases are shared with TRBD1. The CDR3 is made up of 15 amino acids. V gave up 1 base and J gave up 6 bases; unmatched junction bases: 9. CDR1 and CDR2 from the germline V gene are LGHNA and YSLEER. The chain's CDR3 is CASSQGQGDAAEQYF. As DNA, the CDR3 is TGCGCCAGCAGCCAAGGGCAGGGGGATGCTGCCGAGCAGTACTTC.

V is TRBV7-8 and J is TRBJ2-3, with D possibly TRBD1 on 7 matching bases. Germline V gene sequence: CDR1 SGHVS, CDR2 FQNEAQ. This CDR3 spans 18 amino acids. V lost 1 base to trimming and J lost 3 bases, with 20 bases between them. The CDR3 reads CASSLVGWQGGSTDTQYF. In DNA, the CDR3 is TGTGCCAGCAGCTTAGTAGGTTGGCAGGGGGGATCGACAGATACGCAGTATTTT.

The V call is TRBV18, the J call TRBJ1-2; D ambiguous. The CDR3 runs to 14 residues. Germline-derived CDR1 and CDR2 are KGHSH and LQKENI. The germline V and J ends were trimmed by 3 bases and 8 bases, with 16 bases remaining between them. The CDR3 spells CASSPTDGLRGYTF. The CDR3 nucleotides are TGTGCCAGCTCACCTACGGACGGATTGAGGGGCTACACCTTC.

This rearrangement joins TRBV5-4 to TRBJ1-1; the D gene is possibly TRBD1 (6 bases). Trimming removed 1 base at V and 8 bases at J, with 12 bases between. The length of the CDR3 is 13 residues. Germline CDR1 reads SGHNT; CDR2 reads YYREEE (reference sequence). The CDR3 here is CASSLFMGAEAFF. In nucleotides, the CDR3 is TGTGCCAGCAGCTTGTTCATGGGGGCGGAAGCTTTCTTT.

V usage is TRBV7-2 and J usage is TRBJ2-3; 9 bases match TRBD2. Trimming cost V 1 base and J 11 bases; bases outside gene matches: 1. The germline CDR1 and CDR2 sequences are SGHTA and FQGNSA. The CDR3 runs to 12 residues. The CDR3 DNA follows: TGTGCCAGCAGCTTAGAAGCGGGGGGGCAGTATTTT. The encoded protein is CASSLEAGGQYF.

This chain joins TRBV7-2 and TRBJ2-3; 9 bases agree with TRBD1. The trim removed 5 bases at V and 0 bases at J, leaving 6 bases unmatched. CDR1 SGHTA and CDR2 FQGNSA come from the germline V gene. The CDR3 has 16 residues. The CDR3 region is CASSDRQGGSTDTQYF. The CDR3 region has the DNA TGTGCCAGCAGCGATAGACAGGGGGGGAGCACAGATACGCAGTATTTT.

J is TRBJ2-1 and V is TRBV28, with D unclear. The CDR3 totals 12 residues. V was shortened by 6 bases and J by 16 bases, with 19 bases between the two germline ends. The germline V gene encodes CDR1 MDHEN and CDR2 SYDVKM. CDR3 nucleotides: TGTGCCAGCAGGCATAGGGATAGGGAACCTTTCTTC. Translating it yields CASRHRDREPFF.

This chain connects TRBV5-5 to TRBJ2-7; perhaps D is TRBD1 or TRBD2 (5 bases each). Germline assignment: CDR1 SGHKS and CDR2 YYEKEE (reference sequence). The CDR3 sequence is 16 residues long. Trimming cost V 1 base and J 0 bases, with 14 bases left between them. CDR3 amino acids: CASSLPGQRFSYEQYF. CDR3 nucleotides: TGTGCCAGCAGCTTGCCGGGGCAACGATTCTCCTACGAGCAGTACTTC.

This chain uses TRBV6-5 with TRBJ1-1; tentatively, D is TRBD1 (6 bases). V shed 6 bases and J shed 0 bases, with 11 bases lying between them. The CDR3 has 14 amino acids. Germline CDR1 is MNHEY and CDR2 is SVGAGI. CDR3 nucleotide sequence: TGTGCCAGCAGCTGGGACAATTTGAACACTGAAGCTTTCTTT. Translated, it gives CASSWDNLNTEAFF.